This T cell receptor beta chain comes out of a study of identical twins. Findings of the study overall: Out-of-frame alpha sequences shared between twins exhibited an excess of low generation probability. Beta out-of-frame sequences displayed a weaker excess of sharing between twins.

Every one of the donors was a healthy Caucasian. TCRdb independently ran MiXCR on the 5' RACE reads; one entry per CDR3 protein. The sample has some 630,000 distinct CDR3 sequences, under 8.5% seen once. CDR1 LNHNV and CDR2 YYDKDF come from the germline V gene (reference sequence). The V and J ends lost 0 bases and 7 bases respectively, with 9 bases between them. This CDR3 region has 13 residues. The sample holds a few counts of this clonotype. Antigen specificity is unknown. The same data also went into a second study, on yellow fever vaccine responses in identical twins. That investigation notes: Twins reportedly appeared to share part of their vaccine T cell response while keeping part individual.

V gene TRBV15 combines with J gene TRBJ1-1; no definite D call. The sequenced sample was PBMCs. The receptor was isolated from a woman younger than 35 in good health. DNA of the CDR3: TGTGCCACCAGCAGAGACCTGGGCTATGAAGCTTTCTTT. Its protein is CATSRDLGYEAFF.